This T cell receptor beta chain stems from a study of graft-versus-host responses after intestinal transplantation. Study background: Tacrolimus plus steroids were given to all recipients for 2 to 4 years, preceded by anti-thymocyte globulin induction. General study points: Some patients had graft-donor T cell macrochimerism, and their allografts showed high graft-versus-host to host-versus-graft clonal ratios.

The table came from immunoSEQ multiplex PCR; TCRdb's copy has only in-frame clones and leaves some out. The sample holds 90,000 to 95,000 clones; about 93% are singletons and the top ten take 0.49%. As for this clone: What it binds is unknown.

Germline CDR1 reads SGDLS; CDR2 reads YYNGEE. Trimming at V came to 4 bases and at J to 3 bases, leaving 6 bases not matched to a gene. This CDR3 is built from 14 residues. The chain recombines TRBV9 with TRBJ2-7; 8 bases align to TRBD1. The material sequenced was unstimulated CD8+ T cells sorted from spleen or lymph node cells, taken before intestinal transplant. The sequence was collected from a human donor who received an intestinal transplant. The CDR3 loop reads CASSFGQGRYEQYF. CDR3 in DNA: TGTGCCAGCAGCTTTGGACAGGGTCGCTACGAGCAGTACTTC. Together with reference TRBV9 and TRBJ2-7, the CDR3 gives the full variable domain: DSGVTQTPKHLITATGQRVTLRCSPRSGDLSVYWYQQSLDQGLQFLIQYYNGEERAKGNILERFSAQQFPDLHSELNLSSLELGDSALYFCASSFGQGRYEQYFGPGTRLTVT.